This T cell receptor (beta chain) was sequenced in a study of tissue T cells after allogeneic stem cell transplantation (dated by TCRdb to the early 2020s). Context from the whole study: When multiple samples of a tissue were available, H&E sections were reviewed by a pathologist, and samples with histologically apparent lymphocytes were prioritized for sequencing. The study profiled TCR beta repertoires in many tissues obtained from research autopsies of patients with and without GVHD, and also in mouse models of GVHD. On the human side, the study was prospective and observational, with no blinding or randomization. Beyond this particular receptor, the publication reports: In both patients and mice, T cells from blood and spleen picked up only a limited part of the TCR repertoire that was detected in tissues. Few T cell clones were found to be shared across patients, but shared repertoire signatures across patients were revealed in a tissue-specific fashion by motif-based clustering. No blood samples were available for the non-GVHD comparator patients. Within patients, how anatomically similar tissues were was a major factor shaping TCR repertoire composition, regardless of disease or transplant status. A small and clinically heterogeneous patient cohort was studied, and sampling depth was acknowledged as a limitation. The study did not establish which tissue TCRs were alloreactive or antigen-specific, and some clones may have been host cells that persisted.

Libraries were built with the immunoSEQ multiplex PCR assay. Adaptive Biotechnologies performed the TCRbeta CDR3 sequencing at survey depth and reported CDR3 sequences, V/J genes, productive frequency and template counts. TCR beta CDR3 regions were amplified from genomic DNA instead of RNA. For the original study's pipeline: Jensen-Shannon divergence served to quantify pairwise repertoire overlap between tissues, with 0 meaning identical and 1 meaning complete divergence. Tissues were clustered by single-linkage agglomerative hierarchical clustering of pairwise JSD values, and the clustering results were displayed as dendrograms. All patient samples were analyzed with GLIPH2 using simulation_depth 1000, kmer_min_depth 3 and cdr3_length_cutoff 8, and only groups containing more than two unique CDR3s were kept. A standardized tissue-overlap score extrapolated Jaccard GLIPH-group overlap across patients to a standard repertoire size of 1000 clones. Linear mixed-effect models, with tissue included as a fixed effect and individual included as a random effect, were used to assess associations of diversity with clinical or experimental variables. TCRdb carries this immuneACCESS record with in-frame sequences only. Its versions omit some clonotypes, under half of them owing to an unresolved V gene in the studies checked, with the rest unexplained. The V and J calls and clone size are taken from that table; D and trimming were inferred from the DNA. Recorded for this sample are 8,900 or so clones; approximately 59% of them occurred a single time. The ten largest account for roughly a tenth of the sample.

In the germline V gene (reference sequence), CDR1 corresponds to MNHNY and CDR2 to SVGAGI. Trimming removed 0 bases from V and 6 bases from J, leaving 10 bases between the germline ends. Counted from cysteine to phenylalanine, this CDR3 has 14 amino acids. The DNA shown is the 42-base CDR3, in frame from base 1. With regard to this clone: The antigen it binds to is not known. No per-base quality is available; no much larger clone lies one base away.

What the time point label conveys for this sample: human tissue collected at research (rapid) autopsy. Three non-HCT comparator patients with other cancers, who had at least five GI tract samples and no known GI disease at death, were retrospectively selected. Autopsy tissues, which were obtained after a median post-mortem interval of about ten hours, included GI sites from esophagus to rectum, liver, skin and lymphoid organs including spleen. Autopsy specimens were bisected, with one portion flash-frozen in liquid nitrogen and the rest formalin-fixed; GI outer muscle layers were removed. Genomic DNA was extracted from frozen tissues using the Mag-Bind Blood & Tissue DNA HDQ 96 Kit on a Chemagic 360 or the DNeasy Blood & Tissue Kit. Because of concern about red blood cell contamination, extracted DNA was further purified using the Genomic DNA Clean & Concentrator-25 kit.

The TCR was taken from a woman between 18 and 50 years old with breast cancer. The chain is encoded by TRBV6-6 joined to TRBJ2-3, and perhaps TRBD2 as D gene, on 5 matching bases. The starting material was tissue from the ileum, obtained at autopsy. In nucleotides, the sequence is TGTGCCAGCAGTTACTCCCTACTAGAGGATACGCAGTATTTT. Its protein is CASSYSLLEDTQYF.